The rows below give T cell receptor beta chains drawn from one sample of a study of OX40 agonist ivuxolimab in advanced cancers. Libraries were prepared by immunoSEQ multiplex PCR; TCRdb keeps only in-frame clonotypes and omits some of them. The sample consists of about 73,000 clones, 70% to 90% of them appearing once. Here the sequenced sample was CD4+ or CD8+ T cells sorted from blood, taken in a trial of the OX40 agonist ivuxolimab. The source of these receptors is an adult with an advanced solid tumor such as melanoma, head and neck, liver or kidney cancer. CDR3s leave out the opening cysteine and the closing phenylalanine or tryptophan.

TRBV2	TRBJ1-1	13	ASSPLGGGDTEAF
TRBV29-1	TRBJ2-2	13	SVGASRSNTGELF
TRBV5-6	TRBJ1-6	13	ASSFGTGGSSPLH
TRBV4-1	TRBJ1-1	13	ASSLSQLSNTEAF
TRBV7-9	TRBJ2-7	13	ASSETGSYSYEQY
TRBV6-6	TRBJ1-2	12	ASSWTRDRDGYT
TRBV6-5	TRBJ2-1	11	ASSYETSGEQF
TRBV2	TRBJ1-1	9	ASMGANEAF
TRBV28	TRBJ1-1	19	ASSRTNLRQTNSRVNTEAF
TRBV19	TRBJ2-7	10	ASSPQGYEQY
TRBV7-9	TRBJ1-2	13	ASSSPGQGNHGYT
TRBV30	TRBJ1-4	10	AWSLGNEKLF
TRBV15	TRBJ2-5	11	ATSRESQETQY
TRBV27	TRBJ1-2	13	ASSLSDREGDGYT
TRBV6-1	TRBJ2-7	11	AIPGEFSYEQY
TRBV6-1	TRBJ2-2	10	ASSTWDGELF
TRBV7-8	TRBJ2-7	14	ASSLGAGSGSYEQY
TRBV10-1	TRBJ2-1	10	ASSDRYNEQF
TRBV11-2	TRBJ2-1	14	ASSLGAVSSYNEQF
TRBV6-1	TRBJ2-7	11	ASSQTPSYEQY
TRBV19	TRBJ1-6	14	ASSSDWSSYNSPLH
TRBV7-9	TRBJ1-1	14	ASSLRGEGMNTEAF
TRBV2	TRBJ1-2	11	ATLRGSNYGYT
TRBV6-4	TRBJ1-1	11	ASSERVNTEAF
TRBV7-9	TRBJ1-1	11	ASIGTMNTEAF
TRBV27	TRBJ2-5	13	ASALLAGGQETQY
TRBV9	TRBJ2-6	15	ASSGNPRVSGANVLT
TRBV6-6	TRBJ2-1	13	ASRGPGQAYNEQF
TRBV27	TRBJ1-6	14	ASSLFQTGFNSPLH
TRBV30	TRBJ2-5	11	AWSVWGPETQY
TRBV29-1	.	11	SVVFLTGYEQY
TRBV5-4	TRBJ2-3	12	ASSLRASTDTQY
TRBV19	TRBJ2-7	13	ASSTGTGPAYEQY
TRBV11-2	TRBJ2-2	15	ASSPDPRTGSGGELF
TRBV6-6	TRBJ2-7	10	ATQMLGAEQY
TRBV7-3	TRBJ2-1	11	ASSSTGPNEQF
TRBV5-4	TRBJ2-2	14	ASSLVGGEWTGELF
TRBV4-1	TRBJ2-4	12	ASSQGEEFGIQY
TRBV19	TRBJ2-7	13	ASSVMAGGPNEQY
TRBV5-1	TRBJ1-2	12	ASSSPGQIYGYT
TRBV13	TRBJ1-1	12	ASSLGRMATEAF
TRBV30	TRBJ2-7	11	ADRPYGFYEQY
TRBV6-1	TRBJ1-5	12	ASSDLESNQPQH
TRBV7-9	TRBJ2-1	13	ASPRGTSGVDEQF
TRBV5-1	TRBJ2-7	12	ASHLGVTEREQY
TRBV11-3	TRBJ2-1	14	ASSLVRTSSYNEQF
TRBV6-5	TRBJ1-1	13	ASSYSFSGTPEAF
TRBV27	TRBJ2-1	12	ASSTWTGGDEQF
TRBV7-9	TRBJ1-1	9	ASSQDTEAF
TRBV11-2	TRBJ2-7	11	ASSLDNSYEQY
TRBV2	TRBJ2-7	11	ASVQGNRYEQY
TRBV13	TRBJ2-3	13	ASSLERTTTDTQY
TRBV27	TRBJ1-5	15	ASNTGTGALINQPQH
TRBV28	TRBJ1-5	14	ASSSPRGGPNQPQH
TRBV9	TRBJ2-1	15	ASSVESFLLPDNEQF
TRBV19	TRBJ2-1	12	ASCLGSSYNEQF
TRBV7-2	TRBJ2-1	14	ASSLGHRVEYNEQF
TRBV6-5	TRBJ2-3	13	ASTDRGDTTDTQY
TRBV2	TRBJ1-1	12	ASREGRGRTEAF
TRBV2	TRBJ2-7	14	ASSEGLAGVTYEQY